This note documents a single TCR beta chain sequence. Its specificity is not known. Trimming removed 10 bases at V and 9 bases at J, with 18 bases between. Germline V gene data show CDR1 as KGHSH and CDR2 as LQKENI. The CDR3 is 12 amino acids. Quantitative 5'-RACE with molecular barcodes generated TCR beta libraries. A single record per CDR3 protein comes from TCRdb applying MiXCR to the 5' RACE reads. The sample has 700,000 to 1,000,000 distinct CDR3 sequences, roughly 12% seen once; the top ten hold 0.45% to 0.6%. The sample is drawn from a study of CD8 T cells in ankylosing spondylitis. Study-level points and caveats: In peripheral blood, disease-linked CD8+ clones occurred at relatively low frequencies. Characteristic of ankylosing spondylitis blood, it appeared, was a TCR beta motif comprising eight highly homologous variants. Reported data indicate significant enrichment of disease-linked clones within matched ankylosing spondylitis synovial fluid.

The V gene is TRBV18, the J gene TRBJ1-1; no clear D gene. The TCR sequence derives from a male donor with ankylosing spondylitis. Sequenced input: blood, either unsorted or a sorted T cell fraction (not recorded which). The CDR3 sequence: CAITDTLHKAFF. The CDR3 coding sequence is TGTGCCATCACAGACACTTTACACAAAGCTTTCTTT.